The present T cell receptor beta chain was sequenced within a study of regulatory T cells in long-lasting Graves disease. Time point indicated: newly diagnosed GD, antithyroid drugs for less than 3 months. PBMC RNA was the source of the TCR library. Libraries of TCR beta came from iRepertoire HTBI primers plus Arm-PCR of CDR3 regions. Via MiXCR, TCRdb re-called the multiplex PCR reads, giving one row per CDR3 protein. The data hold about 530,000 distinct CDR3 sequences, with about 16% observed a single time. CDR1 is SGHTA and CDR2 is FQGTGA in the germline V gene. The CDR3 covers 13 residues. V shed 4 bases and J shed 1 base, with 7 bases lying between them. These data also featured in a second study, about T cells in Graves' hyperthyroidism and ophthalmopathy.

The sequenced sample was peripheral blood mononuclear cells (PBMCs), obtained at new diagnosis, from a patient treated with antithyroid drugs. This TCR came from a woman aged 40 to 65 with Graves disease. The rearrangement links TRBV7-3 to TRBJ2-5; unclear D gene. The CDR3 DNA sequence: TGTGCCAGCAGCTCAAGCCCCCAAGAGACCCAGTACTTC. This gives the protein CASSSSPQETQYF. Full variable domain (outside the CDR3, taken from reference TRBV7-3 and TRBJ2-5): GAGVSQTPSNKVTEKGKYVELRCDPISGHTALYWYRQSLGQGPEFLIYFQGTGAADDSGLPNDRFFAVRPEGSVSTLKIQRTERGDSAVYLCASSSSPQETQYFGPGTRLLVL.